Listed below are T cell receptor beta chains from one sample, sequenced in a study of response to subunit inactivated influenza vaccine. From the RT-PCR reads, TCRdb called clonotypes with MiXCR, one entry per CDR3 protein. This table has 800,000 or so distinct CDR3 sequences, about 20% appearing once. The sample was PBMCs from blood, taken around 5 days after vaccination. The receptors stem from a man aged 50 to 59 who received an inactivated influenza vaccine. Each CDR3 is given without its conserved first and last residue. Each record gives: D gene, J gene, V gene, CDR3 protein. A D gene is named only where the DNA matches it firmly.

. | TRBJ1-2 | TRBV10-1 | ASSDLSHGYT
. | TRBJ2-7 | TRBV28 | DSSSTLYEQY
TRBD2 | TRBJ2-1 | TRBV29-1 | SVELKKLAGGYNEQF
TRBD1 | TRBJ2-3 | TRBV18 | ASSPGQGKTDTQY
. | TRBJ2-5 | TRBV5-1 | ASSLTSRQQETQY
TRBD2 | TRBJ2-5 | TRBV29-1 | SVARSGGTFLAGTRFLETQY
TRBD1 | TRBJ2-7 | TRBV7-2 | ASSTSGTGSYEQY
. | TRBJ2-1 | TRBV7-8 | ASSPLGPRGGTEQF
TRBD1 | TRBJ1-1 | TRBV20-1 | SATRQGTEAF
. | TRBJ1-4 | TRBV20-1 | SARDFSGNEKLF